This T cell receptor (beta chain) emerged from a study of blood T cell repertoires in COVID-19 (TCRdb year 2020). Regarding the study in general: Collaborator samples came from the United States, Italy and Spain and covered acute and convalescent phases of COVID-19. The material from the prospective study consisted of cDNA or gDNA derived from T cells, B-cell-depleted T cells, or PBMCs. Sample metadata almost always included a de-identified subject ID, COVID-19 status, age in years and sex. The samples were drawn from the first 160 participants of the ongoing ImmuneRACE study and from 1,200 or so subjects provided by 6 global collaborators. Where HLA class I and class II types were available, the types were taken from metadata supplied by the sample provider, not from assay-based typing. The repertoires were released in a freely available public database intended as a resource for research on the immune response to SARS-CoV-2. Deeply sampled blood TCRbeta repertoires from subjects exposed to, actively infected with, or recovered from COVID-19 were included in the dataset.

The CDR3 covers 14 residues, taking in both the cysteine and the phenylalanine. Of all the DNA, just the CDR3 is kept, 42 bases in frame from base 1. V is reduced by 6 bases and J by 5 bases, leaving a spacing of 16 bases between them. From a lookup of the germline V gene, CDR1 and CDR2 are MNHEY and SVGEGT. The immunoSEQ Assay, a bias-controlled multiplex PCR, was used to amplify TCRbeta CDR3 regions from genomic DNA. In the paper's pipeline: Nucleated cell counts per sample were estimated from amplification of reference gene primers within the assay. To quantify the absolute abundance of each unique TCRbeta CDR3 rearrangement, sequence reads were collapsed and filtered. Productive Simpson clonality was computed per sample as the square root of Simpson's diversity index over productive rearrangements. The table comes from immuneACCESS by way of TCRdb, which keeps in-frame sequences with V and J called. Part of the clones is missing from these tables; in studies checked, under half for an unresolved V gene and the rest for unknown reasons. V, J and clone size were drawn from that table, and D and trimming were deduced from the DNA. The sample has more than 95,000 clones on record, 88% of them singletons. The top ten constitute approximately 8.1% of the sample.

The collaborating institutions used their own protocols to collect whole blood in K2EDTA tubes. For TCRbeta analysis, collaborators shipped samples as frozen whole blood, isolated PBMCs, or DNA extracted from either of those sample types. As concerns this clone: The antigen it binds to is not known. No per-base quality is available; no much larger clone lies one base away.

What the research found in general, with its limitations: Clinical and demographic metadata were provided uncurated, with the amount varying by source and participant.

Sequenced material: peripheral blood. The sequence derives from a man aged 45-60 years with acute or convalescent COVID-19. The rearranged chain carries TRBV6-2 or TRBV6-3 and TRBJ2-5; the D region possibly corresponds to TRBD2 (7 bases align). The nucleotide sequence is given as TGTGCCAGCAGCACCTACAGGGAGGGGGAGACCCAGTACTTC. This translates into CASSTYREGETQYF.